The 29 T cell receptor beta chains presented below share a single source sample, sequenced in a study of cytomegalovirus exposure and HLA in healthy donors. Method: immunoSEQ multiplex PCR; TCRdb's copy keeps in-frame clones and lacks some. The sample shows roughly 120,000 clones, roughly 94% of them seen only once. Sequenced material: PBMCs. Receptors originate from a woman aged 18-35 years in good health and CMV-seronegative.

The genes are TRBV27 and TRBJ2-1, with TRBD1 matching 7 bases. The CDR3 runs 15 residues. Trimming removed 6 bases from V and 4 bases from J; junction bases left unmatched: 9. The germline CDR1 and CDR2 sequences are MNHEY and SMNVEV (reference sequence). The CDR3 region has the DNA TGTGCCAGCAGCTCGGGACAGACGCCTTACAATGAGCAGTTCTTC. Its protein is CASSSGQTPYNEQFF.

This sequence joins TRBV2 and TRBJ2-3; no reliable D call. With 10 bases removed from V and 2 bases from J, the gap between germline ends came to 10 bases. Germline CDR1 is SNHLY and CDR2 is FYNNEI. The CDR3 length is 12 residues. CDR3 nucleotide sequence: TGTGCCATTTTTGGGCCCACAGATACGCAGTATTTT. This sequence encodes CAIFGPTDTQYF.

This chain uses TRBV9 with TRBJ2-7; 8 bases map to TRBD1. The CDR3 contains 15 residues. The germline CDR1 and CDR2 sequences are SGDLS and YYNGEE. Losses at the gene ends were 3 bases for V and 3 bases for J; bases not matched to a gene: 8. In DNA, the CDR3 is TGTGCCAGCAGCGCTGGACAGGGAAGGGACTACGAGCAGTACTTC. Translated: CASSAGQGRDYEQYF. The full variable domain, in which reference TRBV9 and TRBJ2-7 provide the parts outside the CDR3, is DSGVTQTPKHLITATGQRVTLRCSPRSGDLSVYWYQQSLDQGLQFLIQYYNGEERAKGNILERFSAQQFPDLHSELNLSSLELGDSALYFCASSAGQGRDYEQYFGPGTRLTVT.

This chain uses TRBV18 with TRBJ2-5; D is undetermined. V lost 2 bases to trimming and J lost 4 bases, with 11 bases between them. The germline V gene encodes CDR1 KGHSH and CDR2 LQKENI. This CDR3 region has 14 residues. This CDR3 reads CASSPESMPETQYF. CDR3 sequence (DNA): TGTGCCAGCTCACCAGAGAGTATGCCAGAGACCCAGTACTTC.

This rearrangement joins TRBV28 to TRBJ1-1, with D unclear. V lost 9 bases, J lost 5 bases, and 19 bases lay in between. CDR1 and CDR2 from the germline V gene are MDHEN and SYDVKM. This CDR3 contains 14 residues. The CDR3 loop reads CASDSSPVSTEAFF. In DNA, the CDR3 is TGTGCCAGTGATTCCTCCCCGGTATCGACTGAAGCTTTCTTT.

This chain joins TRBV29-1 and TRBJ1-5; D might be TRBD1 (5 bases). V was clipped by 5 bases and J by 3 bases, with 14 bases between them. The CDR3 length is 14 residues. CDR1 is SQVTM and CDR2 is ANQGSEA in the germline V gene. The CDR3 DNA reads as TGCAGCGTTCAGATTGGGGACTCCAATCAGCCCCAGCATTTT. It encodes CSVQIGDSNQPQHF.

This clone appeared a few times. The rearrangement uses TRBV27 and TRBJ2-3; D perhaps matches TRBD1 (7 bases). Per germline, CDR1 MNHEY and CDR2 SMNVEV (reference sequence). Deletions cut 10 bases from V and 9 bases from J, with 20 bases between. The CDR3 length is 13 residues. In nucleotides, the CDR3 is TGTGCCACCCGAGACGTGGCAGGGGGGACGCAGTATTTT. Translating gives CATRDVAGGTQYF.

This clone was detected only once. CDR3 DNA: TGTGCCAGCAGCTTGCATATAGGGACTAGCTATGAGCAGTTCTTC. Encoded protein: CASSLHIGTSYEQFF. The chain combines TRBV5-4 with TRBJ2-1; 9 bases fit TRBD2. This CDR3 region has 15 residues. V lost 1 base to trimming and J lost 8 bases; unmatched junction nucleotides: 7. CDR1 SGHNT and CDR2 YYREEE come from the germline V gene (reference sequence).

The CDR3 reads CASSPPPGKDYNEQFF. The CDR3 coding sequence is TGTGCCAGCAGTCCACCCCCGGGAAAGGACTACAATGAGCAGTTCTTC. The V and J genes are TRBV28 and TRBJ2-1; D is perhaps TRBD2 (5 bases). From germline, CDR1 is MDHEN and CDR2 SYDVKM. The CDR3 extends over 16 amino acids. Trimming left V 5 bases short and J 3 bases short, with 17 bases between.

The genes are TRBV9 and TRBJ2-1, with TRBD1 matching 8 bases. The CDR3 totals 14 residues. The germline gives CDR1 SGDLS, CDR2 YYNGEE. The V gene end was trimmed by 0 bases and the J gene end by 7 bases; junction bases not matched to a gene: 3. The CDR3 loop is CASSVGRGPNEQFF. CDR3 coding DNA: TGTGCCAGCAGCGTAGGCAGGGGGCCTAATGAGCAGTTCTTC.

The CDR3 is CASSFPGAAFF. CDR3 nucleotides: TGTGCCAGCAGTTTTCCGGGAGCAGCTTTCTTT. This rearrangement joins TRBV28 to TRBJ1-1; D ambiguous. The germline V and J ends were trimmed by 3 bases and 10 bases, with 9 bases remaining between them. CDR1 is MDHEN and CDR2 is SYDVKM in the germline V gene. The CDR3 runs to 11 residues.

This rearrangement joins TRBV5-1 to TRBJ2-3; no definite D call. V lost 4 bases and J lost 4, with 13 bases in between. Germline values: CDR1 SGHRS, CDR2 YFSETQ. The CDR3 is 14 amino acids. CDR3 nucleotide sequence: TGCGCCAGCAGCCTCCGAGTAAAATCAGATACGCAGTATTTT. This gives the protein CASSLRVKSDTQYF.

This chain joins TRBV6-5 and TRBJ2-5; D unresolved. Trimming stripped 4 bases from V and 2 bases from J, with 5 bases between. The CDR3 has 12 residues. CDR1 is MNHEY and CDR2 is SVGAGI in the germline V gene. The CDR3 is CASSSTQETQYF. The DNA for the CDR3 is TGTGCCAGCAGTTCAACACAAGAGACCCAGTACTTC.

This rearrangement joins TRBV28 to TRBJ2-5; 11 bases line up with TRBD2. The germline CDR1 and CDR2 sequences are MDHEN and SYDVKM. The ends lost 5 bases at V and 3 bases at J; junction bases unmatched: 5. CDR3 length: 15 residues. The CDR3 protein is CASSQGTSGEETQYF. CDR3 in DNA: TGTGCCAGCAGTCAGGGGACTAGCGGAGAAGAGACCCAGTACTTC.

The CDR3 bases are TGTGCCAGCACCAGAGGTAGCGGGAGGGCCGGCGGGGAGCTGTTTTTT. Translation gives CASTRGSGRAGGELFF. The chain has TRBV11-2 and TRBJ2-2; 11 bases match TRBD2. CDR1 and CDR2 from the germline V gene are SGHAT and FQNNGV. The V and J ends lost 7 bases and 7 bases, in that order; junction bases with no gene match: 11. CDR3 length: 16 residues.

The rearrangement links TRBV29-1 to TRBJ2-4; tentatively, D is TRBD1 (6 bases). Trimming shortened V by 6 bases and J by 8 bases, and 11 bases separated the two germline ends. CDR3 length: 11 residues. Looked up from germline, CDR1 is SQVTM and CDR2 is ANQGSEA. The CDR3 reads CSVVQGYIQYF. The CDR3 coding sequence is TGCAGCGTCGTACAGGGTTACATTCAGTACTTC.

The chain recombines TRBV19 with TRBJ1-5; the D is unclear. The CDR3 is 13 residues long. V lost 5 bases and J lost 6, with 11 bases in between. The germline CDR1 and CDR2 sequences are LNHDA and SQIVND (reference sequence). CDR3 region: CASSAGIRQPQHF. The CDR3 DNA reads as TGTGCCAGTAGTGCGGGGATACGTCAGCCCCAGCATTTT. Drawing the rest from reference TRBV19 and TRBJ1-5, the complete variable domain is DGGITQSPKYLFRKEGQNVTLSCEQNLNHDAMYWYRQDPGQGLRLIYYSQIVNDFQKGDIAEGYSVSREKKESFPLTVTSAQKNPTAFYLCASSAGIRQPQHFGDGTRLSIL.

The rearrangement links TRBV2 to TRBJ1-3, with D possibly being TRBD1 (5 bases). There are 14 residues in the CDR3. Germline V lookup: CDR1 SNHLY, CDR2 FYNNEI. The ends were cut back, 6 bases at V and 1 base at J, with 10 bases in the middle. CDR3 sequence reads: CASRIDSSGNTIYF. CDR3 coding DNA: TGTGCCAGCAGGATAGACAGTTCTGGAAACACCATATATTTT.

The chain combines TRBV18 with TRBJ2-7; unclear D gene. V lost 6 bases and J lost 5, with 14 bases in between. Germline loops: CDR1 KGHSH, CDR2 LQKENI. The CDR3 sequence is 13 residues long. The CDR3 is CASSPKSRDEQYF. The DNA for the CDR3 is TGTGCCAGCTCCCCAAAAAGTCGGGACGAGCAGTACTTC.

In its sample, this clone was seen once. The chain uses TRBV7-3 and TRBJ2-5; 9 bases agree with TRBD2. After removal of 0 bases from V and 2 bases from J, the junction contained 4 bases not matched to a gene. The germline gives CDR1 SGHTA, CDR2 FQGTGA. The CDR3 is made up of 16 amino acids. The CDR3 region is CASSLTATSGQETQYF. The DNA of the CDR3 is TGTGCCAGCAGCTTAACTGCGACTAGCGGACAAGAGACCCAGTACTTC.

This chain uses TRBV28 with TRBJ2-1; no definite D call. There are 13 residues in the CDR3. The V end was cut by 6 bases, the J end by 0 bases, with 6 bases between. Germline V gives CDR1 MDHEN, CDR2 SYDVKM. In DNA form, the CDR3 reads TGTGCCAGCAGACTTGGCTCCTACAATGAGCAGTTCTTC. Translation: CASRLGSYNEQFF.

The CDR3 protein is CSVEVGVTDTQYF. The CDR3 region has the DNA TGCAGCGTTGAAGTGGGAGTCACAGATACGCAGTATTTT. The chain couples TRBV29-1 to TRBJ2-3; maybe TRBD2 (5 bases). Germline lookup yields CDR1 SQVTM and CDR2 ANQGSEA. This CDR3 is 13 amino acids long. The germline V and J ends were trimmed by 1 base and 2 bases, with 7 bases remaining between them.

The DNA for the CDR3 is TGTGCCAGCAGCGTTGCGGGGGGGCCTGCCTACGAGCAGTACTTC. Translation: CASSVAGGPAYEQYF. This rearrangement joins TRBV9 to TRBJ2-7; 9 bases are a match to TRBD2. V gave up 2 bases and J gave up 2 bases; unmatched junction bases: 5. Germline CDR1 SGDLS, CDR2 YYNGEE. The CDR3 length is 15 residues.

J is TRBJ2-5 and V is TRBV9, with TRBD2 matching 9 bases. This CDR3 has 15 residues. Germline V gene lookup returns CDR1 SGDLS and CDR2 YYNGEE. Trimming removed 3 bases from V and 5 bases from J; junction bases left unmatched: 8. The CDR3 reads CASSAGTSSVETQYF. CDR3 DNA: TGTGCCAGCAGCGCTGGGACTAGCTCGGTGGAGACCCAGTACTTC. Based on the CDR3 plus reference TRBV9 and TRBJ2-5, the full variable domain is DSGVTQTPKHLITATGQRVTLRCSPRSGDLSVYWYQQSLDQGLQFLIQYYNGEERAKGNILERFSAQQFPDLHSELNLSSLELGDSALYFCASSAGTSSVETQYFGPGTRLLVL.

This clone was seen many times. This chain joins TRBV11-2 and TRBJ1-1; D is possibly TRBD1 (6 bases). This CDR3 contains 12 residues. Germline V CDR1 and CDR2: SGHAT, FQNNGV. The germline V and J ends were trimmed by 3 bases and 7 bases, with 9 bases remaining between them. CDR3 in amino acids: CASSLDSLEAFF. CDR3 DNA sequence: TGTGCCAGCAGCTTGGACAGCCTTGAAGCTTTCTTT.

The chain uses TRBV5-4 and TRBJ1-4; D not certain. The V and J ends lost 3 bases and 8 bases respectively, with 14 bases between them. CDR3 size: 14 residues. The germline V gene encodes CDR1 SGHNT and CDR2 YYREEE (reference sequence). CDR3 loop: CASSSEDVPEKLFF. The DNA of the CDR3 is TGTGCCAGCAGCTCGGAGGATGTCCCAGAAAAACTGTTTTTT.

V and J are TRBV19 and TRBJ1-1; D not resolved. CDR3 size: 15 residues. Trimming removed 5 bases from V and 0 bases from J, with 13 bases in between. Germline lookup yields CDR1 LNHDA and CDR2 SQIVND (reference sequence). The CDR3 bases are TGTGCCAGTAGTTCTCCCGCAGGCATGAACACTGAAGCTTTCTTT. Its protein is CASSSPAGMNTEAFF.

The rearrangement uses TRBV7-2 and TRBJ1-4, with a tentative D call TRBD1 (5 bases). This CDR3 contains 15 residues. Germline V gene sequence: CDR1 SGHTA, CDR2 FQGNSA. Trimming removed 1 base from V and 5 bases from J, with 11 bases in between. CDR3 in amino acids: CASSLGGLGNEKLFF. In DNA form, the CDR3 reads TGTGCCAGCAGCTTAGGGGGCCTAGGGAATGAAAAACTGTTTTTT.

The chain uses TRBV9 and TRBJ2-1, with 9 nucleotides matching TRBD2. The CDR3 spans 13 residues. V shed 3 bases, J shed 6 bases, and the junction held 1 base outside the gene matches. Germline values: CDR1 SGDLS, CDR2 YYNGEE. The DNA for the CDR3 is TGTGCCAGCAGCGGCGGGGGGGGCAATGAGCAGTTCTTC. Translation gives CASSGGGGNEQFF.